A selection of T cell receptor beta chains follows, all from one sample in a study of T cells in Graves' hyperthyroidism and ophthalmopathy. TCRdb independently ran MiXCR on the multiplex PCR reads; one entry per CDR3 protein. The sample lists hundreds of thousands of distinct CDR3 sequences, under 60% occurring once. Sequencing input: peripheral blood or thyroid tissue (not recorded which). The receptors here all came from a woman aged 18-29 years with Graves' hyperthyroidism. Each CDR3 is given with its conserved first and last residue. A D gene is named only where the DNA matches it firmly. Expanded clones get a size class; other rows say once, few or many, or leave the size out.

>TRBJ2-5|.|.|TRBV5-1
CASSLEVFQETQYF
TGCGCCAGCAGCTTAGAAGTATTCCAAGAGACCCAGTACTTC
>TRBJ1-1|.|.|TRBV7-2
CASSLRDQGTTEAFF
TGTGCCAGCAGCTTACGGGACCAGGGCACCACTGAAGCTTTCTTT
>TRBJ2-6|.|.|TRBV11-1
CAVSGASSGANVLTF
TGTGCCGTCTCAGGGGCCAGCTCTGGGGCCAACGTCCTGACTTTC
>TRBJ2-2|.|.|TRBV25-1
CAPGTGNTGELFF
TGTGCCCCCGGGACTGGGAACACCGGGGAGCTGTTTTTT
>TRBJ1-3|many|TRBD1|TRBV29-1
CSAIDKLGQGGNTIYF
TGCAGCGCTATCGATAAACTGGGACAGGGCGGAAACACCATATATTTT
>TRBJ1-6|few|.|TRBV7-4
CASSLSLGVSSYNSPLHF
TGTGCCAGCAGCTTGTCTCTGGGGGTGAGCTCCTATAATTCACCCCTCCACTTT
>TRBJ2-3|once|.|TRBV20-1
CSARSDPFSTDTQYF
TGCAGTGCTAGATCCGACCCGTTTAGCACAGATACGCAGTATTTT
>TRBJ2-5|.|.|TRBV10-3
CAISADARETQYF
TGTGCCATCAGCGCCGACGCTCGGGAGACCCAGTACTTC
>TRBJ2-7|.|.|TRBV25-1
CASSDGGLYEQYF
TGTGCCAGCAGTGATGGAGGGTTGTACGAGCAGTACTTC
>TRBJ1-4|.|TRBD1|TRBV7-9
CASSPRTGEVEKLFF
TGTGCCAGCAGCCCTCGGACAGGGGAGGTGGAAAAACTGTTTTTT
>TRBJ2-3|.|TRBD2|TRBV29-1
CSVATSGSTDTQYF
TGCAGCGTTGCGACTAGCGGGAGCACAGATACGCAGTATTTT
>TRBJ2-2|few|TRBD2|TRBV19
CASRQGLAELTGELFF
TGTGCCAGTAGACAGGGACTAGCAGAACTCACCGGGGAGCTGTTTTTT
>TRBJ1-6|many|.|TRBV7-9
CASSLPIGGTNSPLHF
TGTGCCAGCAGCCTCCCGATTGGAGGGACCAATTCACCCCTCCACTTT
>TRBJ1-1|many|.|TRBV7-9
CASSFGSMNTEAFF
TGTGCCAGCAGCTTCGGCAGCATGAACACTGAAGCTTTCTTT
>TRBJ2-5|.|.|TRBV29-1
CSTLSGTETQYF
TGCAGCACCTTATCGGGGACGGAGACCCAGTACTTC
>TRBJ1-2|many|TRBD1|TRBV7-2
CASSLVQGVGGYTF
TGTGCCAGCAGCTTGGTACAGGGGGTCGGTGGCTACACCTTC
>TRBJ1-1|.|TRBD1|TRBV2
CASSSGTGASNTEAFF
TGTGCCAGTAGTTCGGGGACAGGGGCCTCGAACACTGAAGCTTTCTTT
>TRBJ1-5|.|.|TRBV29-1
CSHDHRANQPQHF
TGCAGCCACGACCACAGGGCAAATCAGCCCCAGCATTTT
>TRBJ1-5|.|.|TRBV29-1
CSSPARAQPQHF
TGCAGCTCACCGGCCAGGGCTCAGCCCCAGCATTTT
>TRBJ2-5|.|.|TRBV15
CATLGWDQPQYF
TGTGCCACCCTCGGGTGGGATCAGCCCCAGTACTTC
>TRBJ1-2|few|.|TRBV25-1
CASSQGHGRVHYGYTF
TGTGCCAGCAGTCAAGGGCACGGCAGGGTTCACTATGGCTACACCTTC
>TRBJ2-5|.|.|TRBV20-1
CSARDSAGMGRETQYF
TGCAGTGCTAGAGATAGTGCAGGAATGGGCAGGGAGACCCAGTACTTC
>TRBJ1-5|.|.|TRBV27
CASSPDISNQPQHF
TGTGCCAGCAGTCCCGACATTTCCAATCAGCCCCAGCATTTT
>TRBJ2-2|few|TRBD2|TRBV19
CASSIELARPNTGELFF
TGTGCCAGTAGTATAGAACTAGCGAGGCCGAACACCGGGGAGCTGTTTTTT
>TRBJ1-2|.|.|TRBV2
CASASGNSYGYTF
TGTGCCAGCGCCTCGGGCAACTCCTATGGCTACACCTTC
>TRBJ1-2|many|.|TRBV9
CASRAPRVRYTF
TGTGCCAGCAGAGCGCCTCGGGTCCGCTACACCTTC
>TRBJ1-2|.|.|TRBV10-3
CASSLGVSYYGYTF
TGTGCCAGCAGTTTAGGGGTATCTTATTATGGCTACACCTTC
>TRBJ2-7|many|TRBD1|TRBV5-1
CASSLLGQDGLEQYF
TGCGCCAGCAGCTTGCTGGGACAGGACGGGCTCGAGCAGTACTTC
>TRBJ2-7|few|.|TRBV29-1
CSAGTRGTYEQYF
TGCAGCGCGGGGACAAGGGGAACCTACGAGCAGTACTTC
>TRBJ2-7|.|.|TRBV11-1
CAWSTGNEQYF
TGTGCCTGGAGTACAGGGAACGAGCAGTACTTC
>TRBJ2-7|.|.|TRBV7-6
CASSLFGQIPYEQYF
TGTGCCAGCAGCTTATTCGGACAGATACCCTACGAGCAGTACTTC
>TRBJ1-2|.|.|TRBV27
CASSLEGQGNYGYTF
TGTGCCAGCAGTTTAGAAGGGCAGGGAAACTATGGCTACACCTTC
>TRBJ1-2|few|TRBD1|TRBV9
CASSVVGQGSYGYTF
TGTGCCAGCAGCGTAGTGGGACAGGGATCATATGGCTACACCTTC
>TRBJ1-4|few|.|TRBV20-1
CSAKTETTNEKLFF
TGCAGTGCTAAAACAGAGACAACTAATGAAAAACTGTTTTTT
>TRBJ1-4|.|.|TRBV7-9
CASSSGSSTNEKLFF
TGTGCCAGCAGCTCCGGCAGTTCAACTAATGAAAAACTGTTTTTT
>TRBJ2-7|.|.|TRBV14
CASSHRDNYEQYF
TGTGCCAGCAGCCACCGTGACAACTACGAGCAGTACTTC
>TRBJ1-1|many|.|TRBV10-3
CAISDGRREGTEAFF
TGTGCCATCAGTGATGGTCGCAGGGAGGGCACTGAAGCTTTCTTT
>TRBJ1-6|.|TRBD1|TRBV25-1
CASKVGRGEYSPLHF
TGTGCCAGCAAGGTGGGCAGGGGGGAATATTCACCCCTCCACTTT